Listed here are 27 T cell receptor beta chains from one sample, sequenced in a study of spatial heterogeneity in lung cancer. MiXCR, run by TCRdb on the 5' RACE reads, gives a single entry per CDR3 protein. This table has 60,000 to 90,000 distinct CDR3 sequences, around 7.3% appearing once. Documented time point: sample taken at primary tumor resection. The material sequenced was PBMCs, taken at surgery. The receptors stem from a male donor with early-stage non-small cell lung cancer.

The chain joins TRBV24-1 to TRBJ2-3; D remains unclear. The V gene lost 2 bases and the J gene lost 1 base, with 12 bases spanning the gap. The CDR3 loop spans 16 amino acids. The germline gives CDR1 KGHDR, CDR2 SFDVKD. The CDR3 sequence: CATSDYSNRGTDTQYF. DNA of the CDR3: TGTGCCACCAGTGATTATAGTAACAGAGGCACAGATACGCAGTATTTT.

This clonotype was detected ten times or more. This rearrangement joins TRBV12-3 or TRBV12-4 to TRBJ1-1; 9 nucleotides line up with TRBD1. The ends lost 6 bases at V and 2 bases at J; junction bases unmatched: 10. There are 16 residues in the CDR3. In DNA, the CDR3 is TGTGCCAGCAGCGCCAACCTGGGACAGGGAAACACTGAAGCTTTCTTT. Translation gives CASSANLGQGNTEAFF.

In its sample, this clonotype was seen a few times. The rearrangement links TRBV19 to TRBJ1-2, with D hard to call. From germline, CDR1 is LNHDA and CDR2 SQIVND (reference sequence). CDR3 size: 13 residues. Deletions cut 5 bases from V and 4 bases from J, with 11 bases between. The CDR3 DNA sequence: TGTGCCAGTAGTGATTTAGGGATCTATGGCTACACCTTC. This sequence encodes CASSDLGIYGYTF.

There are many counts of this clonotype. The rearrangement joins TRBV18 to TRBJ1-5; 8 bases fit TRBD1. The CDR3 length is 15 residues. With 4 bases clipped from V and 2 bases from J, the junction kept 4 bases outside the gene matches. Germline V gives CDR1 KGHSH, CDR2 LQKENI. In DNA form, the CDR3 reads TGTGCCAGCTCACAAGGGACAGGTCGCAATCAGCCCCAGCATTTT. Amino acid sequence: CASSQGTGRNQPQHF.

Only a few counts were recorded for this clonotype. V is TRBV7-2 and J is TRBJ2-7, with TRBD1 identical over 8 bases. The CDR3 totals 14 residues. Trimming took 5 bases from V and 7 from J; bases not matched to a gene: 10. Germline loops: CDR1 SGHTA, CDR2 FQGNSA. DNA for the CDR3: TGTGCCAGCAGCCCGGCGGACAGGGTTATTGAGCAGTACTTC. This sequence encodes CASSPADRVIEQYF.

This clonotype was recorded at least ten times. V and J are TRBV28 and TRBJ2-7, with 11 bases aligning to TRBD1. With 5 bases clipped from V and 3 bases from J, the junction kept 3 bases outside the gene matches. This CDR3 comprises 14 residues. Germline V gene data show CDR1 as MDHEN and CDR2 as SYDVKM. Here the CDR3 reads CASSEGQGGYEQYF. The CDR3 DNA sequence: TGTGCCAGCAGTGAGGGACAGGGGGGCTACGAGCAGTACTTC.

This clonotype was seen many times. The CDR3 spells CASSLEAGLNTEAFF. The CDR3 bases are TGCGCCAGCAGCTTGGAAGCAGGGCTGAACACTGAAGCTTTCTTT. V gene TRBV5-1 combines with J gene TRBJ1-1; D perhaps matches TRBD1 (5 bases). Between the trimmed V and J ends, which lost 0 bases and 0 bases, there was a span of 9 bases. CDR1 is SGHRS, CDR2 YFSETQ, per germline. The length of the CDR3 is 15 residues.

This clonotype showed up many times. The chain recombines TRBV19 with TRBJ1-5, with TRBD1 matching 12 bases. Germline V gives CDR1 LNHDA, CDR2 SQIVND (reference sequence). With V trimmed by 6 bases and J by 5 bases, 5 bases remained unmatched. The CDR3 loop spans 15 amino acids. The CDR3 loop reads CASRSGTGGYQPQHF. The CDR3 coding sequence is TGTGCCAGTAGGTCCGGGACAGGGGGCTATCAGCCCCAGCATTTT.

This clonotype came up many times. The chain combines TRBV29-1 with TRBJ1-2; D gene ambiguous. Germline V CDR1 and CDR2: SQVTM, ANQGSEA. This CDR3 spans 14 amino acids. Between the trimmed V and J ends, which lost 4 bases and 2 bases, there was a span of 14 bases. The CDR3 bases are TGCAGCGTTGTGGGGAGGCCCGGAAACTATGGCTACACCTTC. Amino acid sequence: CSVVGRPGNYGYTF. Full variable domain (missing parts from reference TRBV29-1 and TRBJ1-2): SAVISQKPSRDICQRGTSLTIQCQVDSQVTMMFWYRQQPGQSLTLIATANQGSEATYESGFVIDKFPISRPNLTFSTLTVSNMSPEDSSIYLCSVVGRPGNYGYTFGSGTRLTVV.

This CDR3 is CSASGLAGGPYEQYF. In DNA form, the CDR3 reads TGCAGTGCTTCAGGACTAGCGGGAGGGCCCTACGAGCAGTACTTC. The rearrangement joins TRBV20-1 to TRBJ2-7; TRBD2 aligns across 15 bases. There are 15 residues in the CDR3. Germline CDR1 is DFQATT and CDR2 is SNEGSKA (reference sequence). J was trimmed by 2 bases and V by 5 bases; bases with no gene match: 4.

The chain combines TRBV30 with TRBJ2-5; D gene unclear. There are 10 residues in the CDR3. Germline loops: CDR1 GTSNPN, CDR2 SVGIG (reference sequence). Trimming took 5 bases from V and 5 from J, leaving 6 bases between them. The DNA for the CDR3 is TGTGCCTGGGGCGAGGAGACCCAGTACTTC. Its protein product is CAWGEETQYF.

This clonotype was observed at least ten times. The chain joins TRBV24-1 to TRBJ2-1; 9 nucleotides agree with TRBD2. The trim removed 0 bases at V and 7 bases at J, leaving 0 bases unmatched. Germline CDR1 KGHDR, CDR2 SFDVKD. This CDR3 is 14 amino acids long. Written as DNA, the CDR3 is TGTGCCACCAGTGATTTGACTAGCGGGAATGAGCAGTTCTTC. Amino acids: CATSDLTSGNEQFF.

This rearrangement joins TRBV11-2 to TRBJ1-3, with a tentative D call TRBD1 (5 bases). The V and J ends lost 5 bases and 3 bases respectively, with 17 bases between them. Germline values: CDR1 SGHAT, CDR2 FQNNGV. The CDR3 sequence is 16 residues long. CDR3 coding DNA: TGTGCCAGCAGCCTCCCCCATTGGGGGGATGGAAACACCATATATTTT. It is translated as CASSLPHWGDGNTIYF.

Ten or more counts support this clonotype. The V call is TRBV7-8, the J call TRBJ1-5; D uncertain. Trimming pared 2 bases from V and 2 bases from J, leaving 7 bases between. Per germline, CDR1 SGHVS and CDR2 FQNEAQ. The CDR3 totals 14 residues. CDR3 in DNA: TGTGCCAGCAGCTTAAAAATACGCAATCAGCCCCAGCATTTT. This sequence encodes CASSLKIRNQPQHF.

The V call is TRBV24-1, the J call TRBJ2-3; D gene ambiguous. The germline V gene encodes CDR1 KGHDR and CDR2 SFDVKD. This CDR3 region has 13 residues. V was pared by 9 bases and J by 2 bases, with 11 bases between. The CDR3 is CATSEEVTDTQYF. The DNA for the CDR3 is TGTGCCACCTCCGAGGAAGTCACAGATACGCAGTATTTT.

The chain employs TRBV7-9 and TRBJ1-1, with D perhaps TRBD1 (6 bases). This CDR3 is 14 amino acids long. The germline V gene has CDR1 SEHNR and CDR2 FQNEAQ (reference sequence). V shed 3 bases and J shed 4 bases, with 12 bases lying between them. The CDR3 is CASSFTGMITEAFF. CDR3 in DNA: TGTGCCAGCAGCTTCACAGGGATGATCACTGAAGCTTTCTTT.

This clonotype was seen repeatedly, ten times or more. V usage is TRBV6-1 and J usage is TRBJ2-7; the match to TRBD2 covers 8 bases. Germline values: CDR1 MNHNS, CDR2 SASEGT. There are 13 residues in the CDR3. Trimming cost V 11 bases and J 3 bases; bases outside gene matches: 9. The CDR3 loop reads CACRLALIYEQYF. CDR3 bases: TGTGCCTGCCGACTAGCGCTGATCTACGAGCAGTACTTC.

This clonotype was recorded at least ten times. The V gene is TRBV12-3 or TRBV12-4, the J gene TRBJ2-1; 8 positions match TRBD2. This CDR3 spans 13 amino acids. With V trimmed by 5 bases and J by 8 bases, 5 bases remained unmatched. The CDR3 DNA reads TGTGCCAGCAGTCTCGGGACTAGGGATGAGCAGTTCTTC. It specifies CASSLGTRDEQFF.

This clonotype was found a few times. V gene TRBV14 combines with J gene TRBJ2-5, with 8 bases fitting TRBD1. Germline values: CDR1 SGHDN, CDR2 FVKESK. The CDR3 is 14 residues long. V shed 4 bases, J shed 5 bases, and the junction held 6 bases outside the gene matches. CDR3 amino acids: CASSRQGIGETQYF. DNA for the CDR3: TGTGCCAGCAGCCGACAGGGGATCGGGGAGACCCAGTACTTC.

This clonotype appeared many times. The chain combines TRBV12-3 or TRBV12-4 with TRBJ1-5; D is undetermined. The CDR3 has 16 residues. Trimming took 4 bases from V and 1 from J, leaving 14 bases between them. The DNA of the CDR3 is TGTGCCAGCAGTTCGAGCGAGTATGGGAGCAATCAGCCCCAGCATTTT. This gives the protein CASSSSEYGSNQPQHF.

This clonotype has ten or more counts. This sequence joins TRBV2 and TRBJ2-1, with TRBD2 matching over 7 bases. The CDR3 spans 13 residues. Germline values: CDR1 SNHLY, CDR2 FYNNEI. After removal of 6 bases from V and 6 bases from J, the junction contained 5 bases not matched to a gene. The CDR3 region is CASRVGLVNEQFF. In DNA form, the CDR3 reads TGTGCCAGCAGAGTCGGACTAGTCAATGAGCAGTTCTTC.

In this sample, this clonotype turned up many times. The chain joins TRBV7-3 to TRBJ1-2, with TRBD1 matching over 10 bases. CDR3 length: 15 residues. Germline trimming cut 0 bases from V and 4 bases from J; bases unmatched to any gene: 2. Per the germline V gene, CDR1 is SGHTA and CDR2 is FQGTGA. DNA of the CDR3: TGTGCCAGCAGCTTAACGGGGACAGGGGTCTATGGCTACACCTTC. Translation: CASSLTGTGVYGYTF.

The V gene is TRBV4-3, the J gene TRBJ2-1; D is unresolved. The germline V and J ends were trimmed by 4 bases and 4 bases, with 14 bases remaining between them. CDR1 is LGHNA and CDR2 is YSLEER in the germline V gene. The CDR3 length is 15 residues. The CDR3 DNA reads TGCGCCAGCAGCCCGTCCTCGACGCCGTACAATGAGCAGTTCTTC. Protein product: CASSPSSTPYNEQFF.

This clonotype was recorded many times. Written as DNA, the CDR3 is TGTGCCAGCAGCTCGACGCAGCCCGGGGCCAACGTCCTGACTTTC. Amino acid sequence: CASSSTQPGANVLTF. V is TRBV5-5 and J is TRBJ2-6; the D is unclear. The CDR3 totals 15 residues. CDR1 and CDR2 from the germline V gene are SGHKS and YYEKEE (reference sequence). V was clipped by 3 bases and J by 4 bases, with 11 bases between them.

This clonotype was seen at least ten times. The J gene is TRBJ2-2, the V gene TRBV2; TRBD1 agrees at 7 bases. V lost 7 bases to trimming and J lost 1 base; unmatched junction nucleotides: 3. Germline CDR1 SNHLY, CDR2 FYNNEI. The CDR3 runs 14 residues. CDR3 sequence reads: CASTRDRNTGELFF. For the CDR3, the DNA is TGTGCCAGCACCAGGGACAGGAACACCGGGGAGCTGTTTTTT.

This clonotype was seen only a few times. V is TRBV4-3 and J is TRBJ2-7, with D possibly being TRBD2 (6 bases). CDR1 is LGHNA and CDR2 is YSLEER in the germline V gene. Trimming cost V 1 base and J 1 base, with 11 bases left between them. The CDR3 extends over 15 amino acids. Written as DNA, the CDR3 is TGCGCCAGCAGCCAAGCGGCTAGCGCTTCCTACGAGCAGTACTTC. It translates to CASSQAASASYEQYF.

The table lists this clonotype with a few counts. The chain uses TRBV19 and TRBJ2-2; no clear D. Between the trimmed V and J ends, which lost 1 base and 1 base, there was a span of 10 bases. This CDR3 has 16 residues. Germline loops: CDR1 LNHDA, CDR2 SQIVND (reference sequence). CDR3 sequence reads: CASSIVAGLNTGELFF. The CDR3 DNA reads TGTGCCAGTAGTATAGTCGCAGGCTTGAACACCGGGGAGCTGTTTTTT.